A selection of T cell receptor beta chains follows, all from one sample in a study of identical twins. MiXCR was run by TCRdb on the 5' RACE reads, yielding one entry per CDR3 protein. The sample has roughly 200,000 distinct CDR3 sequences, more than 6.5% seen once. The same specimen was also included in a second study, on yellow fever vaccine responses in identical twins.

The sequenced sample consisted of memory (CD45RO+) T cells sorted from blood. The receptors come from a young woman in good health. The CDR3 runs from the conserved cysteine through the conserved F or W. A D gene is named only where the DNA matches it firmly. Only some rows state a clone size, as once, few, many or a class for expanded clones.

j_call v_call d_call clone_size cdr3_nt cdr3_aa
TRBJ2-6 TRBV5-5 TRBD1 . TGTGCCAGCAGCTTGCACGGACAGGGGCTCGGCGTCCTGACTTTC CASSLHGQGLGVLTF
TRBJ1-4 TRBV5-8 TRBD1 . TGTGCCAGCAGCCCGTCACAGGGGTCCGCAACTAATGAAAAACTGTTTTTT CASSPSQGSATNEKLFF
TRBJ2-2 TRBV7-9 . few TGTGCCAGCAGCTTAGCTCAAAGTGTTGGGGAGCTGTTTTTT CASSLAQSVGELFF
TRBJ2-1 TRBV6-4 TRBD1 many TGTGCCAGCGCTGGGACAGAACACAATGAGCAGTTCTTC CASAGTEHNEQFF
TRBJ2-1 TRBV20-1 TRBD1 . TGCAGTGCTAGTGGGACAGGGACCTACAATGAGCAGTTCTTC CSASGTGTYNEQFF
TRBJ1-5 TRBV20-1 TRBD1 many TGCAGTGCTCCCGGGACAGGGGTCAATCAGCCCCAGCATTTT CSAPGTGVNQPQHF
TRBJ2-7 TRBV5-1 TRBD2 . TGCGCCAGCAGCTTGGCCGGGGGGAACCACGAGCAGTACTTC CASSLAGGNHEQYF
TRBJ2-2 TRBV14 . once TGTGCCAGCAGCCTAAGGACAGCGAACACCGGGGAGCTGTTTTTT CASSLRTANTGELFF
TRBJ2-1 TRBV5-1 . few TGCGCCAGCAGCTTGGCCAACGCTCGGGGGAGTCCCAACAATGAGCAGTTCTTC CASSLANARGSPNNEQFF
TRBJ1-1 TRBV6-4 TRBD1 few TGTGCCAGCAGTGATGACAGGGGGCCAACTGAAGCTTTCTTT CASSDDRGPTEAFF
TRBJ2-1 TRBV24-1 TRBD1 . TGTGCCACAGGGCCTGTGGACAGGGATTCCAATGAGCAGTTCTTC CATGPVDRDSNEQFF
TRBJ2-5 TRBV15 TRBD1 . TGTGCCACCAGCGAGTATAAGGGGGCGCACGGGACCCAGTACTTC CATSEYKGAHGTQYF
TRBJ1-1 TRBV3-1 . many TGTGCCAGCAGACGGGGGGTCGGGGACACTGAAGCTTTCTTT CASRRGVGDTEAFF
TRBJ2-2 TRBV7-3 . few TGTGCCAGCAGCTTAGGGCGGGGACGCTTGAACACCGGGGAGCTGTTTTTT CASSLGRGRLNTGELFF
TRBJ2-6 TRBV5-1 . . TGCGCCAGCAGCTTGGCCCCTAGGGGGGGGGCCAGCGTCCTGACTTTC CASSLAPRGGASVLTF
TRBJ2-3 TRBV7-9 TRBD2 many TGTGCCAGCAGCTTAGAACTAGCGGCAACCACAGATACGCAGTATTTT CASSLELAATTDTQYF
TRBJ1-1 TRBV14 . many TGTGCCAGCAGCCCAACAGCTGAAGCTTTCTTT CASSPTAEAFF
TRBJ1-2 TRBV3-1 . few TGTGCCAGCAGCCAAGATAGGAAGGGGGGCACCTTC CASSQDRKGGTF
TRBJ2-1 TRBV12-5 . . TGTGCTAGTGGTTTGTCTAGGTCAGATGAGCAGTTCTTC CASGLSRSDEQFF
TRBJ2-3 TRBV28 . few TGTGCCAGCAAGTTGGGTCATACGCAGTATTTT CASKLGHTQYF
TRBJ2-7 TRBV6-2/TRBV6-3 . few TGTGCCAGCAGTTACCAAACGGGCTACGAGCAGTACTTC CASSYQTGYEQYF
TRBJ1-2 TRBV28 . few TGTGCCAGCAGTTTAGGGTCCGCTTCGAACTATGGCTACACCTTC CASSLGSASNYGYTF
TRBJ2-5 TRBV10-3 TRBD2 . TGTGCCATCAGTGAGTCGATCCCGGGACTAGCGGGACAAGAGACCCAGTACTTC CAISESIPGLAGQETQYF
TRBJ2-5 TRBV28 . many TGTGCCAGCATCTACAGTGGGGGGCGAGTTGGAGAGACCCAGTACTTC CASIYSGGRVGETQYF
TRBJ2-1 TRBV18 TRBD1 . TGTGCCAGCTCACCACGACAGGGGGCCCAGGAGCAGTTCTTC CASSPRQGAQEQFF
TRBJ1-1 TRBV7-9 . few TGTGCCAGCAGCTTAGTTGGGGGGACGGCCACTGAAGTTTTCTTT CASSLVGGTATEVFF
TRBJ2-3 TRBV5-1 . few TGCGCCAGCAGCTTGGGCTCAAGGGGTAGCACAGATACGCAGTATTTT CASSLGSRGSTDTQYF
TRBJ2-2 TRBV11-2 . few TGTGCCAGCAGCTTAGACGTTGCGAACTCCGGGGAGCTGTTTTTT CASSLDVANSGELFF
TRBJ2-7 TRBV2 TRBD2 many TGTGCCAGCACCCCCCCCTGGACTAGCGGGAGTGAGTACGAGCAGTACTTC CASTPPWTSGSEYEQYF
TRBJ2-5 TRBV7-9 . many TGTGCCAGCAGCCGTAGATTAGACAGTCAAGAGACCCAGTACTTC CASSRRLDSQETQYF
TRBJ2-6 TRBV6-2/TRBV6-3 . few TGTGCCGTTACGGGGGCTCTTACTGGGGCCAACGTCCTGACTTTC CAVTGALTGANVLTF
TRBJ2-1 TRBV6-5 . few TGTGCCAGCAGTTACAAGGGTCCCTACAATGAGCAGTTCTTC CASSYKGPYNEQFF
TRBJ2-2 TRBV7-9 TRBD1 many TGTGCCAGCAGCTCCGGGACAGGGGACACCGGGGAGCTGTTTTTT CASSSGTGDTGELFF
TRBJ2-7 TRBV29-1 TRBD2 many TGCAGCGTTGGTATGTGGGGAGGGGAGCAGTACTTC CSVGMWGGEQYF
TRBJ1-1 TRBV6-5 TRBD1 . TGTGCCAGCATTATTAAGTGGACAGGGGAGATCGGCACTGAAGCTTTCTTT CASIIKWTGEIGTEAFF
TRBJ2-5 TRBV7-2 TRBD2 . TGTGCCAGCACCCCCTCGAGGGGACTAGCCCTAGGGACCCAGTACTTC CASTPSRGLALGTQYF
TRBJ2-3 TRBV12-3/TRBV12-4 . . TGTGCCAGCACCCTTGGGGAGGATACGCAGTATTTT CASTLGEDTQYF
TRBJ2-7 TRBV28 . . TGTGCCAGCAGTTCGGCCCGAGACTATCCCCCCGGGGAGCAGTACTTC CASSSARDYPPGEQYF
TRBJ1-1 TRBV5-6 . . TGTGCCAGCAGCTTGCCAGGGAATACTGAAGCTTTCTTT CASSLPGNTEAFF